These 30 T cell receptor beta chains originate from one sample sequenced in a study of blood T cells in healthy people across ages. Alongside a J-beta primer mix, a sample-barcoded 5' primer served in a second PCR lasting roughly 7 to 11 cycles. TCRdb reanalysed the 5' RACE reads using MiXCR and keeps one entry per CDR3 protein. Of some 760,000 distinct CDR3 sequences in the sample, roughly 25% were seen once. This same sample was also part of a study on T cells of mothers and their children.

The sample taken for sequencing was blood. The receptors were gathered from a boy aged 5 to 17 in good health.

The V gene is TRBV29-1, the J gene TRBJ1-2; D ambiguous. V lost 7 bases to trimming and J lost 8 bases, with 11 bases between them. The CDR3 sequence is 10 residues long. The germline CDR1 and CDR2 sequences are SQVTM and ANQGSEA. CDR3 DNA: TGCAGCGCTAACACTGAGGGCTACACCTTC. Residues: CSANTEGYTF. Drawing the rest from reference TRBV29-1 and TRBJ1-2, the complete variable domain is SAVISQKPSRDICQRGTSLTIQCQVDSQVTMMFWYRQQPGQSLTLIATANQGSEATYESGFVIDKFPISRPNLTFSTLTVSNMSPEDSSIYLCSANTEGYTFGSGTRLTVV.

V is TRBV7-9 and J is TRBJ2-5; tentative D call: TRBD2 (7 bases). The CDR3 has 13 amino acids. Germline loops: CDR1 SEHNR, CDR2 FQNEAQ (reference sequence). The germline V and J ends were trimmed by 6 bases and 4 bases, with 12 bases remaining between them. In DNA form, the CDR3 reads TGTGCCAGCAGGCAGGGGAGGGGAGAGACCCAGTACTTC. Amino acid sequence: CASRQGRGETQYF.

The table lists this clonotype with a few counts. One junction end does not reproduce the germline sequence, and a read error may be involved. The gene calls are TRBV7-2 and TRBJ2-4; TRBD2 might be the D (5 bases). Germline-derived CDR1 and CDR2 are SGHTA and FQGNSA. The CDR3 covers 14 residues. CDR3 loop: CASSLAGLPNIQCF. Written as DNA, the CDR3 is TGTGCCAGCAGCTTAGCAGGACTCCCAAACATTCAGTGCTTC.

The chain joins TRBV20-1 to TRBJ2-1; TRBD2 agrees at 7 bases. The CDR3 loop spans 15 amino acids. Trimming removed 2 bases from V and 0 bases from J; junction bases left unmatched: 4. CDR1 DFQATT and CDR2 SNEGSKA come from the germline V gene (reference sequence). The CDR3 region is CSARPAGSSYNEQFF. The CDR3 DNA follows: TGCAGTGCTAGACCAGCGGGAAGCTCCTACAATGAGCAGTTCTTC.

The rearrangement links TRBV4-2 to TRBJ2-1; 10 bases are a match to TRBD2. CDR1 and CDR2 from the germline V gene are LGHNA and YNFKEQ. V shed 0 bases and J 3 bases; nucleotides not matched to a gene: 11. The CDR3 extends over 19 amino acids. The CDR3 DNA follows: TGTGCCAGCAGCCAAGAACTAGCGGGGCCTCGGCCGTTCTACAATGAGCAGTTCTTC. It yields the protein CASSQELAGPRPFYNEQFF.

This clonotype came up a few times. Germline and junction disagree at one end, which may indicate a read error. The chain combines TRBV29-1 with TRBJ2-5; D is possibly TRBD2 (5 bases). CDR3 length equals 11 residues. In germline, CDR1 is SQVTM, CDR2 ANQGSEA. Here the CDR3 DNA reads TGCAGCGTTGTTTACGACGGGATGAAGTTCTTC. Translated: CSVVYDGMKFF.

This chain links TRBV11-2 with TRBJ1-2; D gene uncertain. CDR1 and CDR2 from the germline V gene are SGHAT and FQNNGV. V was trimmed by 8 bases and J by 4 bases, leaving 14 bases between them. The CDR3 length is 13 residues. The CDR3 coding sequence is TGTGCCAGCGACGGAAACAGAGGCTATGGCTACACCTTC. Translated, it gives CASDGNRGYGYTF.

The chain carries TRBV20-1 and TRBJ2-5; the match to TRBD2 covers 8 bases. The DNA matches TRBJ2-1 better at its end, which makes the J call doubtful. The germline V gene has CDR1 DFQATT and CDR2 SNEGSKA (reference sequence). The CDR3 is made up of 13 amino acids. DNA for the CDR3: TGCAGGCCGGGACTAGTTAGAGAGAATGAGCAGTTCTTC. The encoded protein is CRPGLVRENEQFF.

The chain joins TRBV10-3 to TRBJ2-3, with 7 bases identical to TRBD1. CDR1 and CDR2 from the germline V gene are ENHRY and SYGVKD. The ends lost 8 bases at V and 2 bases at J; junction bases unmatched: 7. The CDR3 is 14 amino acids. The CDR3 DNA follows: TGTGCCATCCGCGAGACAGGGCTCACAGATACGCAGTATTTT. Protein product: CAIRETGLTDTQYF.

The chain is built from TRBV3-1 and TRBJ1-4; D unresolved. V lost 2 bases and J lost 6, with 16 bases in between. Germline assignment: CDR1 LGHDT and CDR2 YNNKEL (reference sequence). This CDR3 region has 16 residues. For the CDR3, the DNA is TGTGCCAGCAGCCAAAGAAACCCAAGGATAGATGAAAAACTGTTTTTT. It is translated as CASSQRNPRIDEKLFF.

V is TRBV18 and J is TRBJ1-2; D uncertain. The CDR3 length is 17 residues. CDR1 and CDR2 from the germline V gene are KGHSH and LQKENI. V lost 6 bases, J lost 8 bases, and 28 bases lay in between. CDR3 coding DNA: TGTGCCAGCTCCCCATCCGCTGCCCACTCCCTTTCTGGCGGCTACACCTTC. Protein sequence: CASSPSAAHSLSGGYTF.

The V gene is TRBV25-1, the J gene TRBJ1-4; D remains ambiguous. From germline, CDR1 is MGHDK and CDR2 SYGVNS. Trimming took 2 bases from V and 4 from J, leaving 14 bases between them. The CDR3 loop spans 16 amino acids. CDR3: CASSELAAPDNEKLFF. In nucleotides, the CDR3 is TGTGCCAGCAGTGAACTGGCAGCGCCGGATAATGAAAAACTGTTTTTT.

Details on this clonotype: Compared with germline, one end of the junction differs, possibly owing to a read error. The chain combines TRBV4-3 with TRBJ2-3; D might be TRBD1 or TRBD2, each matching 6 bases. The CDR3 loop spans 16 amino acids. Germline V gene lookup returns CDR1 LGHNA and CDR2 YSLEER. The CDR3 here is CASSPRVRGLTDTQYF. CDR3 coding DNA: TGCGCTAGCAGCCCCCGGGTCCGGGGGCTGACAGATACGCAGTATTTT.

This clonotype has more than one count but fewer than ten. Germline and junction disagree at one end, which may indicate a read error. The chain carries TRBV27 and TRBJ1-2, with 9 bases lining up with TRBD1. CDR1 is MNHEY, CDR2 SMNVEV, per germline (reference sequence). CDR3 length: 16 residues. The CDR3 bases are TGTGCCAGCAGTCTATCGGGACAGGGTACCATCTATGGCTACACCTTC. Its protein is CASSLSGQGTIYGYTF.

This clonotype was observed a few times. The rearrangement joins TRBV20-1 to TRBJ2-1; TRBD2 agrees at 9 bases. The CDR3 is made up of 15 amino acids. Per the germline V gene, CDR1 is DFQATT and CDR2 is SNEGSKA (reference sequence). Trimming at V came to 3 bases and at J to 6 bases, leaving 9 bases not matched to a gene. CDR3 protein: CSASLLAGGANEQFF. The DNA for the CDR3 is TGCAGTGCTAGCCTACTCGCGGGAGGGGCCAATGAGCAGTTCTTC.

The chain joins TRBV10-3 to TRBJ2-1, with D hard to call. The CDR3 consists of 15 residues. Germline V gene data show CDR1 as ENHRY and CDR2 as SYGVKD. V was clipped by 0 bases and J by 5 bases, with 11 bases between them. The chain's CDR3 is CAISESQETNNEQFF. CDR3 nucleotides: TGTGCCATCAGTGAGTCTCAGGAAACCAACAATGAGCAGTTCTTC.

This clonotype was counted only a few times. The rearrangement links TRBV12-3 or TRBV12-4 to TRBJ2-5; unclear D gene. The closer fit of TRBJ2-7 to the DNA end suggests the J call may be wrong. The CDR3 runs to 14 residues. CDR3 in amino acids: CASSPVDGRNEQYF. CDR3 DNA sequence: TGTGCCAGCAGCCCCGTCGACGGTAGGAACGAGCAGTACTTC.

The CDR3, as DNA: TGCAGCGTTGAATTTTTTCCGGCAAACGAAGATACGCAGTATTTT. Its protein product is CSVEFFPANEDTQYF. The chain couples TRBV29-1 to TRBJ2-3; D call uncertain. The CDR3 runs 15 residues. Germline V gene data show CDR1 as SQVTM and CDR2 as ANQGSEA. Trimming removed 2 bases from V and 5 bases from J, with 17 bases in between.

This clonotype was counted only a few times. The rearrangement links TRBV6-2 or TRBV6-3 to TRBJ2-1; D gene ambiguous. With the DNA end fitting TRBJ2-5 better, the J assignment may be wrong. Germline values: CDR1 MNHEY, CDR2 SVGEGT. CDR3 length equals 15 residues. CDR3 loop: CASSYTPRAQETQYF. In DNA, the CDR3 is TGTGCCAGCAGTTACACTCCCCGGGCACAAGAGACCCAGTACTTC.

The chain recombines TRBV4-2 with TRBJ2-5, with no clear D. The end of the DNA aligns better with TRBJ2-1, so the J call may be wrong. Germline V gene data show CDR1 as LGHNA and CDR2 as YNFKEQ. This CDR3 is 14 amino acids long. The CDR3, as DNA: TGTGCCAGCAGCCAAGATTCCCCTAGAAATGAGCAGTTCTTC. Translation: CASSQDSPRNEQFF.

The CDR3 region has the DNA TGTGCCAGCAGCACCTCTAGCGGGGGTTACAATGAGCAGTTCTTC. Translation gives CASSTSSGGYNEQFF. The rearrangement links TRBV7-3 to TRBJ2-1; 10 bases fit TRBD2. V gave up 5 bases and J gave up 4 bases; unmatched junction bases: 5. The CDR3 contains 15 residues. Germline V gene sequence: CDR1 SGHTA, CDR2 FQGTGA.

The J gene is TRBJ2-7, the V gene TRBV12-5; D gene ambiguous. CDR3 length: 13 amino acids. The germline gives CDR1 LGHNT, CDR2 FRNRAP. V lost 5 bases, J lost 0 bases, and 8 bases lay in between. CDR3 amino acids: CASGPAASYEQYF. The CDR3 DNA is TGTGCTAGTGGTCCGGCTGCCTCCTACGAGCAGTACTTC.

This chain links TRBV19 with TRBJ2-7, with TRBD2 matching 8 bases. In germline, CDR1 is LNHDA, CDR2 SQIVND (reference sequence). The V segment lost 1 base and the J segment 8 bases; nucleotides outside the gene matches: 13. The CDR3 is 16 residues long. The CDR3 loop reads CASSIGRAGDGVKQYF. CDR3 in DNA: TGTGCCAGTAGTATAGGGCGAGCGGGAGATGGAGTCAAGCAGTACTTC.

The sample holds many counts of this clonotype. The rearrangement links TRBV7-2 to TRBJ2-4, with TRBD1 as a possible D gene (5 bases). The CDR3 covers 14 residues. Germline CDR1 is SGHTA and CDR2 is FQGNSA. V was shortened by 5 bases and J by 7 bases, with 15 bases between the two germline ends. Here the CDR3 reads CASSPSGKGNIQYF. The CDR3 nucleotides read TGTGCCAGCAGCCCATCAGGGAAGGGGAACATTCAGTACTTC.

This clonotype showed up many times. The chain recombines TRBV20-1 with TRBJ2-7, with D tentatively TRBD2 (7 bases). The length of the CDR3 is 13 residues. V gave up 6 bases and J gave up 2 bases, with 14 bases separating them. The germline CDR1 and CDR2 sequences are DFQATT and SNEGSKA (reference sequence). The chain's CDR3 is CSATGGLTYEQYF. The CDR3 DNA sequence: TGCAGTGCCACGGGGGGCCTAACCTACGAGCAGTACTTC.

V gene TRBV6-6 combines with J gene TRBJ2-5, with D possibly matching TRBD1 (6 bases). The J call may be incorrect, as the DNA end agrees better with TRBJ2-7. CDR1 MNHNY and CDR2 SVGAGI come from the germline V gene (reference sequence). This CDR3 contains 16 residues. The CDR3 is CASSSPTDSYPYEQYF. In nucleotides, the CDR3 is TGTGCCAGCAGTTCCCCTACGGACAGCTACCCCTACGAGCAGTACTTC.

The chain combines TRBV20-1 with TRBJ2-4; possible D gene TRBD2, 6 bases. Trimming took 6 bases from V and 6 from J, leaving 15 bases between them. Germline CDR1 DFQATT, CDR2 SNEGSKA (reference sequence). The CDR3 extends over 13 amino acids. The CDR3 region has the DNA TGCAGTGCCACTTGGGGGGATTCAAACATTCAGTACTTC. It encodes CSATWGDSNIQYF.

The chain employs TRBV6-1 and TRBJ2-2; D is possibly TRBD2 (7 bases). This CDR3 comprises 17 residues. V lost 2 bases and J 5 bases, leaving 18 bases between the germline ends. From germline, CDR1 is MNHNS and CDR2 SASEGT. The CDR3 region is CASSEKKWGGGTGELFF. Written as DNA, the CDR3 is TGTGCCAGCAGTGAAAAGAAGTGGGGGGGCGGAACCGGGGAGCTGTTTTTT.

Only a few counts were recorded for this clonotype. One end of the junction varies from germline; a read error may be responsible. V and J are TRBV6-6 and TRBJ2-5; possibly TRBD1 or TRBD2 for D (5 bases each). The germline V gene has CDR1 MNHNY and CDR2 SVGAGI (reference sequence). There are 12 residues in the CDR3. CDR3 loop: CASSYSGGWPFF. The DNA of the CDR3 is TGTGCCAGCAGTTACTCTGGGGGATGGCCGTTCTTC.

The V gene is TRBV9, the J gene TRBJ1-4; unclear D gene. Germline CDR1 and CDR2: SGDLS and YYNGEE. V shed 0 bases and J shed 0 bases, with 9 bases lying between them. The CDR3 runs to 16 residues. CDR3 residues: CASSVEPGSTNEKLFF. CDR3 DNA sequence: TGTGCCAGCAGCGTAGAGCCGGGATCAACTAATGAAAAACTGTTTTTT.